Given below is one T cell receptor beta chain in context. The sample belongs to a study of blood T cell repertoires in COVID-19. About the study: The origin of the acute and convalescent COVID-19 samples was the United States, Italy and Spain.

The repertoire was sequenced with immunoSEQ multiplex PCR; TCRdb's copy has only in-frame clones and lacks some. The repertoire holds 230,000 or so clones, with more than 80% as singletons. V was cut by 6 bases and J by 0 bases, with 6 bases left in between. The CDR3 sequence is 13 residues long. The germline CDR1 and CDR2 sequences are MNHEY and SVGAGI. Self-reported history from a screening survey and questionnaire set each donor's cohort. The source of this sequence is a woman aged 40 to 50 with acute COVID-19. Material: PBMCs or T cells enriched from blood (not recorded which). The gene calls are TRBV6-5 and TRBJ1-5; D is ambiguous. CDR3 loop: CASSLHSNQPQHF. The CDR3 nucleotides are TGTGCCAGCAGCTTACATAGCAATCAGCCCCAGCATTTT.